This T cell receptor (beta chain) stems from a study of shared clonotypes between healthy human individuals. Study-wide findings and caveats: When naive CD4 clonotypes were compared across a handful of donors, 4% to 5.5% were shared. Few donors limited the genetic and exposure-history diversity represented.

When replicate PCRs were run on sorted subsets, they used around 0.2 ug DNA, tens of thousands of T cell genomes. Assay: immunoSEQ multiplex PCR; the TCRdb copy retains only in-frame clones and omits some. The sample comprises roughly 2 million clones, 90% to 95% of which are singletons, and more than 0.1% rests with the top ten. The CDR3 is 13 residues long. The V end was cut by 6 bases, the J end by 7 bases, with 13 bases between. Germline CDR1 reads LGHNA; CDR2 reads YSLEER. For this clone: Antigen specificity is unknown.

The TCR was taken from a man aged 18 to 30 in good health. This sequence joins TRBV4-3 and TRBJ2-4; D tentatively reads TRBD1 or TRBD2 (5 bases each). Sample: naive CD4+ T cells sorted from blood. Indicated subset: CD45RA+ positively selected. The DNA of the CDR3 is TGCGCCAGCAGTTCGACAGAGGGGAACATTCAGTACTTC. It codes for CASSSTEGNIQYF.